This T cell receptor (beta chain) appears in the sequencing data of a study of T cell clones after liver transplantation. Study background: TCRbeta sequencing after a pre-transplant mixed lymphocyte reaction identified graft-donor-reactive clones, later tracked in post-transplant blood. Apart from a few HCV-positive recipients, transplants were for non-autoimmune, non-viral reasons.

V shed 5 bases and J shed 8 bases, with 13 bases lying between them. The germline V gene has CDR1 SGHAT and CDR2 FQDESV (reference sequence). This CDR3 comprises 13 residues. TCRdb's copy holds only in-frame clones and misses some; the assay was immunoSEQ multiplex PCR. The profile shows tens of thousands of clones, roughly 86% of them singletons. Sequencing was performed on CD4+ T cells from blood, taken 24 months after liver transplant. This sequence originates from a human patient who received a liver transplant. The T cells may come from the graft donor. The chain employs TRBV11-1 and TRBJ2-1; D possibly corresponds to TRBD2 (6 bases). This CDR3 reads CASSVGPGDEQFF. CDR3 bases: TGTGCCAGCAGCGTAGGCCCGGGGGATGAGCAGTTCTTC.